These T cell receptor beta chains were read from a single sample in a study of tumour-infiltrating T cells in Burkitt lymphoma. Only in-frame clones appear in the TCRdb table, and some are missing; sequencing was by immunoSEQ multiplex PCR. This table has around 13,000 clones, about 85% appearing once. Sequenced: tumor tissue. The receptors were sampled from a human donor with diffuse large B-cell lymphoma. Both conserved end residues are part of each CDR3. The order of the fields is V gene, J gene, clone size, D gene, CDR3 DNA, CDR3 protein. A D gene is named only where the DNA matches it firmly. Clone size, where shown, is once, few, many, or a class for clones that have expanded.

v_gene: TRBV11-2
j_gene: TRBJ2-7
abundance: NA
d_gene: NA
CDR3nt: TGTGCCAGCAGCTTACTTCAGGGCGGGGAGCAGTACTTC
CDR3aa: CASSLLQGGEQYF

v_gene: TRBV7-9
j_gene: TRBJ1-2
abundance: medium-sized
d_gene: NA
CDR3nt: TGTGCCAGCAGCCCACTAGGTCCATCCACAGACTATGGCTACACCTTC
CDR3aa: CASSPLGPSTDYGYTF

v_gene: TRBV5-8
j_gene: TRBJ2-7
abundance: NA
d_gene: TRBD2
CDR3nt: TGTGCCAGCAGCTTAAGACTAGCGGGGTTCGCGCCCTACGAGCAGTACTTC
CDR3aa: CASSLRLAGFAPYEQYF

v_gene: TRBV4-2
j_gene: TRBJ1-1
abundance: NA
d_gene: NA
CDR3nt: TGTGCCAGCAGCCAAGAAACCCGGGGGGACACTGAAGCTTTCTTT
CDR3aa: CASSQETRGDTEAFF

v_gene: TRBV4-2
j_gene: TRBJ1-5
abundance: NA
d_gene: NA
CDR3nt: TGTGCCAGCAGCCAAGACAGGGCACAGCCCCAGCATTTT
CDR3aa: CASSQDRAQPQHF

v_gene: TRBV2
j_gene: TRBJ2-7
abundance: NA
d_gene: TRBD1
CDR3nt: TGTGCCAGCAGTAGGACAGGGGGCTCCTACGAGCAGTACTTC
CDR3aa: CASSRTGGSYEQYF

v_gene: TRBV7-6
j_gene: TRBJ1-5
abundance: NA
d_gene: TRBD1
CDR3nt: TGTGCCAGCAGCTTAGCGACAGGGGTCGGTCAGCCCCAGCATTTT
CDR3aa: CASSLATGVGQPQHF

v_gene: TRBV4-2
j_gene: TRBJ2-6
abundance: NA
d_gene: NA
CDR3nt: TGTGCCAGCAGCCCGGACGGGTGGTCTGGGGCCAACGTCCTGACTTTC
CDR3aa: CASSPDGWSGANVLTF

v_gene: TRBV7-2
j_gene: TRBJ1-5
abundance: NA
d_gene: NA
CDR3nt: TGTGCCAGCAGCCGGGGGGGGCTTATTCAGCCCCAGCATTTT
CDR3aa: CASSRGGLIQPQHF

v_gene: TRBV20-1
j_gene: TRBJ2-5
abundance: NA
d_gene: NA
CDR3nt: TGCAGTGCTAGTCAAGAGACCCAGTACTTC
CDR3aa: CSASQETQYF

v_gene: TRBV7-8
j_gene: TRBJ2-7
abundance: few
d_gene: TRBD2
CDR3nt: TGTGCCAGCAGCTTAGCCTTGAGCGGGGCGGACTACGAGCAGTACTTC
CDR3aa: CASSLALSGADYEQYF

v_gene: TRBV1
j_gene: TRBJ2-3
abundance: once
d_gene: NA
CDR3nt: TGCACCAGCAGCCAAGATTGGGAGTCGCATGAGAATACGCAGTATTTT
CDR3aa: CTSSQDWESHENTQYF

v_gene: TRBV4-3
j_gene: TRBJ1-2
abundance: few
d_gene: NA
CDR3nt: TGCGCCAGCAGCCAAGGTTCCGGCAGGAGCTATGGCTACACCTTC
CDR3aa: CASSQGSGRSYGYTF

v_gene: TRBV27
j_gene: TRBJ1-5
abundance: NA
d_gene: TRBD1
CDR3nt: TGTGCCAGCAGTTCCAGACAGGGCTTCAATCAGCCCCAGCATTTT
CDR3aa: CASSSRQGFNQPQHF

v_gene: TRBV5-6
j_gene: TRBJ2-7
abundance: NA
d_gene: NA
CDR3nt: TGTGCCAGCAGCATCGACAGGAGCTCCTACGAGCAGTACTTC
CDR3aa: CASSIDRSSYEQYF

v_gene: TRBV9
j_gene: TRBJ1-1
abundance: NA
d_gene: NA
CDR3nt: TGTGCCAGCTCGGCAGGCCTTAACACTGAAGCTTTCTTT
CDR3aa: CASSAGLNTEAFF

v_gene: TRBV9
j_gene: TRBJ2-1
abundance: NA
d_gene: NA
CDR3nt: TGTGCCAGCAGCGCTGGATCGTACAATGAGCAGTTCTTC
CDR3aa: CASSAGSYNEQFF

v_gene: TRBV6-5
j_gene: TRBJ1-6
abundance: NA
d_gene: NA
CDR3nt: TGTGCCAGCGCGAGGGATTTTGGGAATTCATCCCTCCACTTT
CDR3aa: CASARDFGNSSLHF

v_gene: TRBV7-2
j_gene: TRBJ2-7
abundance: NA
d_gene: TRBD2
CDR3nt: TGTGCCAGCAGCTTAGCCCCCCTGGGGGGGGGATCCTACGAGCAGTACTTC
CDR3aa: CASSLAPLGGGSYEQYF

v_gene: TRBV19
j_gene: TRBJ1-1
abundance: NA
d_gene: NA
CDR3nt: TGTGCCAGTAGTAAGAGCAACACTGAAGCTTTCTTT
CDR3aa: CASSKSNTEAFF

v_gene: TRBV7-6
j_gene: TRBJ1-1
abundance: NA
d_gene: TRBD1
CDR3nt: TGTGCCAGCAGCCCCCGGACAGGGCACACTGAAGCTTTCTTT
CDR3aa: CASSPRTGHTEAFF

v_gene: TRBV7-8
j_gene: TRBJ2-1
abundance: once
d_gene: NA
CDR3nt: TGTGCCAGCAGCTTAGGCGCGAGTCTCTACAATGAGCAGTTCTTC
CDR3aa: CASSLGASLYNEQFF

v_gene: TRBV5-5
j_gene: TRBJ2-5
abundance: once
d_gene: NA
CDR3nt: TGTGCCAGCAGCTTTGAGACAGCCTACCAAGAGACCCAGTACTTC
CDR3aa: CASSFETAYQETQYF

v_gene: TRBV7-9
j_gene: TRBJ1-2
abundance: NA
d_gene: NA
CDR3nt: TGTGCCAGCAGCCACAATTTACAGGGCCCGATCGGCTACACCTTC
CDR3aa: CASSHNLQGPIGYTF

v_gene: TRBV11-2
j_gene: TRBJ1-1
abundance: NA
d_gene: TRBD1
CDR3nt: TGTGCCAGCAGCTTAAGAATCACAGGGGTGAACACTGAAGCTTTCTTT
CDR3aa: CASSLRITGVNTEAFF

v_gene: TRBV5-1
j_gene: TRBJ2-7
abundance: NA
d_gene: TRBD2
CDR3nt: TGCGCCAGCAGCTCGGGACTAGCGGGACAGGAGGGGCAGTACTTC
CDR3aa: CASSSGLAGQEGQYF

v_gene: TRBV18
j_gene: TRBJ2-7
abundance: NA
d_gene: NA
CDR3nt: TGTGCCAGCTCTAGAGACTACGAGCAGTACTTC
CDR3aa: CASSRDYEQYF

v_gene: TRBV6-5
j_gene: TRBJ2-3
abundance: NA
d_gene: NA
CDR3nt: TGTGCCAGCAGTTACTCGAACGGCTTCCAGTCAGATACGCAGTATTTT
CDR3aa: CASSYSNGFQSDTQYF